This is a list of T cell receptor beta chains from one sample in a study of blood T cell repertoires in COVID-19. Sequencing used immunoSEQ multiplex PCR; TCRdb keeps in-frame clones, though not all of them. Of under 300,000 clones in the sample, roughly three quarters were seen once. The sequencing sample was made of peripheral blood. The receptors were gathered from a woman aged 40 to 50 with active or convalescent COVID-19. CDR3s include the opening cysteine and the closing phenylalanine or tryptophan. D genes are given only for firm matches. Some rows have no size entry. The others give once, few or many, or a class for an expanded clone.

>TRBV10-3|TRBJ1-2|TRBD1|.
CAISDTGDYGYTF
TGTGCCATCAGTGACACAGGGGACTATGGCTACACCTTC
>TRBV5-1|TRBJ1-6|.|.
CASSLEWTNSPLHF
TGCGCCAGCAGCTTGGAGTGGACAAATTCACCCCTCCACTTT
>TRBV18|TRBJ1-2|.|.
CASSPLPSPYGYTF
TGTGCCAGCTCACCTCTCCCGTCCCCGTATGGCTACACCTTC
>TRBV15|TRBJ2-1|.|.
CATSSGSYNEQFF
TGTGCCACCAGCTCAGGGTCCTACAATGAGCAGTTCTTC
>TRBV7-3|TRBJ2-2|.|.
CASSRAGPDTGELFF
TGTGCCAGCAGTCGAGCAGGTCCTGACACCGGGGAGCTGTTTTTT
>TRBV7-2|TRBJ2-6|.|.
CASSFRTAANVLTF
TGTGCCAGCAGCTTTAGAACTGCCGCCAACGTCCTGACTTTC
>TRBV3-1/TRBV3-2|TRBJ1-3|.|.
CASSQVGGRGNTIYF
TGTGCCAGCAGCCAAGTGGGAGGTCGGGGAAACACCATATATTTT
>TRBV5-1|TRBJ2-3|TRBD1|few
CASSLQGGTDTQYF
TGCGCCAGCAGCCTACAGGGGGGCACAGATACGCAGTATTTT
>TRBV7-2|TRBJ1-4|.|.
CASSPSRRLNEKLFF
TGTGCCAGCAGCCCCTCCCGGCGGCTTAATGAAAAACTGTTTTTT
>TRBV6-5|TRBJ2-7|.|.
CASRRTGHYEQYF
TGTGCCAGCAGGCGGACCGGACACTACGAGCAGTACTTC
>TRBV28|TRBJ1-2|TRBD1|.
CASSKTGMSGYTF
TGTGCCAGCAGCAAGACAGGGATGAGTGGCTACACCTTC
>TRBV29-1|TRBJ2-3|.|.
CSVEGGGRDTQYF
TGCAGCGTTGAAGGGGGCGGTAGGGATACGCAGTATTTT
>TRBV5-6|TRBJ1-2|TRBD1|.
CASSLAGTDQRYGYTF
TGTGCCAGCAGCTTGGCCGGGACAGATCAGCGCTATGGCTACACCTTC
>TRBV5-1|TRBJ1-2|.|.
CASSLSGGGNYGYTF
TGCGCCAGCAGCTTGAGCGGCGGCGGCAACTATGGCTACACCTTC
>TRBV4-1|TRBJ2-5|.|.
CASSQEDMRETQYF
TGCGCCAGCAGCCAAGAAGATATGCGAGAGACCCAGTACTTC
>TRBV5-1|TRBJ1-2|TRBD1|.
CASSLPGQGDYGYTF
TGCGCCAGCAGCTTACCGGGACAGGGCGACTATGGCTACACCTTC
>TRBV5-4|TRBJ2-3|.|.
CASSLAYGDTQYF
TGTGCCAGCAGCTTGGCCTACGGAGATACGCAGTATTTT
>TRBV5-4|TRBJ1-3|.|.
CASSLAGLTSGNTIYF
TGTGCCAGCAGCTTGGCCGGACTGACCTCTGGAAACACCATATATTTT
>TRBV5-1|TRBJ2-2|.|.
CASSLISGTSGELFF
TGCGCCAGCAGCTTAATTTCCGGGACAAGCGGGGAGCTGTTTTTT
>TRBV3-1/TRBV3-2|TRBJ1-5|.|few
CASSRDTNQPQHF
TGTGCCAGCAGCCGGGACACCAATCAGCCCCAGCATTTT
>TRBV28|TRBJ1-1|.|.
CASRITGNTEAFF
TGTGCCAGCAGAATCACAGGGAACACTGAAGCTTTCTTT
>TRBV10-3|TRBJ1-2|.|.
CAIRGVVPGGYTF
TGTGCCATCAGAGGGGTAGTGCCTGGCGGCTACACCTTC
>TRBV4-1|TRBJ1-3|.|.
CASSQVGAGNTIYF
TGCGCCAGCAGCCAAGTCGGGGCTGGAAACACCATATATTTT
>TRBV30|TRBJ2-1|.|.
CAWSAGTSYNEQFF
TGTGCCTGGAGCGCAGGGACTTCCTACAATGAGCAGTTCTTC
>TRBV19|TRBJ2-1|TRBD2|.
CASSIRAGGYSWEQFF
TGTGCCAGTAGTATTCGAGCGGGGGGGTATTCTTGGGAGCAGTTCTTC
>TRBV29-1|TRBJ1-1|TRBD1|.
CSVGGQGRVAFF
TGCAGCGTTGGGGGACAGGGAAGGGTTGCTTTCTTT
>TRBV19|TRBJ1-5|.|.
CASSIDREGGQPQHF
TGTGCCAGTAGTATAGATCGCGAGGGAGGTCAGCCCCAGCATTTT
>TRBV5-1|TRBJ2-7|.|.
CASSVGRPRETYEQYF
TGCGCCAGCAGCGTCGGACGCCCCCGGGAGACCTACGAGCAGTACTTC
>TRBV6-1|TRBJ1-6|.|.
CASSEALGGHESYNSPLHF
TGTGCCAGCAGTGAAGCGCTCGGTGGACACGAGTCGTATAATTCACCCCTCCACTTT
>TRBV6-5|TRBJ2-1|.|.
CASSSSALSPFF
TGTGCCAGCAGTTCAAGTGCTCTATCCCCTTTCTTC
>TRBV29-1|TRBJ2-7|TRBD2|.
CSVVSGGHEQYF
TGCAGCGTTGTTAGCGGGGGCCACGAGCAGTACTTC
>TRBV6-4|TRBJ2-1|TRBD1|.
CASSITGGGEQFF
TGTGCCAGCAGCATTACAGGGGGTGGTGAGCAGTTCTTC
>TRBV10-2|TRBJ2-2|.|few
CASSRGYTGELFF
TGCGCCAGCAGTCGGGGTTACACCGGGGAGCTGTTTTTT
>TRBV6-5|TRBJ1-2|.|.
CASRVGGDNYGYTF
TGTGCCAGCAGGGTGGGGGGGGACAACTATGGCTACACCTTC
>TRBV5-5|TRBJ2-7|.|.
CASSPQATTYEQYF
TGTGCCAGCAGCCCTCAGGCGACTACCTACGAGCAGTACTTC
>TRBV6-5|TRBJ1-1|.|.
CASISVPNTEAFF
TGTGCCAGCATATCGGTGCCTAACACTGAAGCTTTCTTT
>TRBV7-8|TRBJ2-1|TRBD1|many
CASGQAYNEQFF
TGTGCCAGTGGACAGGCCTACAATGAGCAGTTCTTC